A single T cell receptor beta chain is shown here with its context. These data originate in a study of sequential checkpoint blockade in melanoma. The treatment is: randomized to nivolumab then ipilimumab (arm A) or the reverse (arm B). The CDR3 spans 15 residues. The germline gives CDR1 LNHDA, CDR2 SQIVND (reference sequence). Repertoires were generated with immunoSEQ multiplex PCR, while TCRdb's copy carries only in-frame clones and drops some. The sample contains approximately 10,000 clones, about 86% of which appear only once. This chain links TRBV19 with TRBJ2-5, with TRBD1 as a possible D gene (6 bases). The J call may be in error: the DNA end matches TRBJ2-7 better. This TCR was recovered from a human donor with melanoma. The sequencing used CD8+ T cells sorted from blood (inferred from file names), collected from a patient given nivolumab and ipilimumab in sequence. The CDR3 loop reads CASSSTGSSSYEQYF. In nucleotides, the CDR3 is TGTGCCAGTAGTAGCACAGGGTCGAGCTCCTACGAGCAGTACTTC.